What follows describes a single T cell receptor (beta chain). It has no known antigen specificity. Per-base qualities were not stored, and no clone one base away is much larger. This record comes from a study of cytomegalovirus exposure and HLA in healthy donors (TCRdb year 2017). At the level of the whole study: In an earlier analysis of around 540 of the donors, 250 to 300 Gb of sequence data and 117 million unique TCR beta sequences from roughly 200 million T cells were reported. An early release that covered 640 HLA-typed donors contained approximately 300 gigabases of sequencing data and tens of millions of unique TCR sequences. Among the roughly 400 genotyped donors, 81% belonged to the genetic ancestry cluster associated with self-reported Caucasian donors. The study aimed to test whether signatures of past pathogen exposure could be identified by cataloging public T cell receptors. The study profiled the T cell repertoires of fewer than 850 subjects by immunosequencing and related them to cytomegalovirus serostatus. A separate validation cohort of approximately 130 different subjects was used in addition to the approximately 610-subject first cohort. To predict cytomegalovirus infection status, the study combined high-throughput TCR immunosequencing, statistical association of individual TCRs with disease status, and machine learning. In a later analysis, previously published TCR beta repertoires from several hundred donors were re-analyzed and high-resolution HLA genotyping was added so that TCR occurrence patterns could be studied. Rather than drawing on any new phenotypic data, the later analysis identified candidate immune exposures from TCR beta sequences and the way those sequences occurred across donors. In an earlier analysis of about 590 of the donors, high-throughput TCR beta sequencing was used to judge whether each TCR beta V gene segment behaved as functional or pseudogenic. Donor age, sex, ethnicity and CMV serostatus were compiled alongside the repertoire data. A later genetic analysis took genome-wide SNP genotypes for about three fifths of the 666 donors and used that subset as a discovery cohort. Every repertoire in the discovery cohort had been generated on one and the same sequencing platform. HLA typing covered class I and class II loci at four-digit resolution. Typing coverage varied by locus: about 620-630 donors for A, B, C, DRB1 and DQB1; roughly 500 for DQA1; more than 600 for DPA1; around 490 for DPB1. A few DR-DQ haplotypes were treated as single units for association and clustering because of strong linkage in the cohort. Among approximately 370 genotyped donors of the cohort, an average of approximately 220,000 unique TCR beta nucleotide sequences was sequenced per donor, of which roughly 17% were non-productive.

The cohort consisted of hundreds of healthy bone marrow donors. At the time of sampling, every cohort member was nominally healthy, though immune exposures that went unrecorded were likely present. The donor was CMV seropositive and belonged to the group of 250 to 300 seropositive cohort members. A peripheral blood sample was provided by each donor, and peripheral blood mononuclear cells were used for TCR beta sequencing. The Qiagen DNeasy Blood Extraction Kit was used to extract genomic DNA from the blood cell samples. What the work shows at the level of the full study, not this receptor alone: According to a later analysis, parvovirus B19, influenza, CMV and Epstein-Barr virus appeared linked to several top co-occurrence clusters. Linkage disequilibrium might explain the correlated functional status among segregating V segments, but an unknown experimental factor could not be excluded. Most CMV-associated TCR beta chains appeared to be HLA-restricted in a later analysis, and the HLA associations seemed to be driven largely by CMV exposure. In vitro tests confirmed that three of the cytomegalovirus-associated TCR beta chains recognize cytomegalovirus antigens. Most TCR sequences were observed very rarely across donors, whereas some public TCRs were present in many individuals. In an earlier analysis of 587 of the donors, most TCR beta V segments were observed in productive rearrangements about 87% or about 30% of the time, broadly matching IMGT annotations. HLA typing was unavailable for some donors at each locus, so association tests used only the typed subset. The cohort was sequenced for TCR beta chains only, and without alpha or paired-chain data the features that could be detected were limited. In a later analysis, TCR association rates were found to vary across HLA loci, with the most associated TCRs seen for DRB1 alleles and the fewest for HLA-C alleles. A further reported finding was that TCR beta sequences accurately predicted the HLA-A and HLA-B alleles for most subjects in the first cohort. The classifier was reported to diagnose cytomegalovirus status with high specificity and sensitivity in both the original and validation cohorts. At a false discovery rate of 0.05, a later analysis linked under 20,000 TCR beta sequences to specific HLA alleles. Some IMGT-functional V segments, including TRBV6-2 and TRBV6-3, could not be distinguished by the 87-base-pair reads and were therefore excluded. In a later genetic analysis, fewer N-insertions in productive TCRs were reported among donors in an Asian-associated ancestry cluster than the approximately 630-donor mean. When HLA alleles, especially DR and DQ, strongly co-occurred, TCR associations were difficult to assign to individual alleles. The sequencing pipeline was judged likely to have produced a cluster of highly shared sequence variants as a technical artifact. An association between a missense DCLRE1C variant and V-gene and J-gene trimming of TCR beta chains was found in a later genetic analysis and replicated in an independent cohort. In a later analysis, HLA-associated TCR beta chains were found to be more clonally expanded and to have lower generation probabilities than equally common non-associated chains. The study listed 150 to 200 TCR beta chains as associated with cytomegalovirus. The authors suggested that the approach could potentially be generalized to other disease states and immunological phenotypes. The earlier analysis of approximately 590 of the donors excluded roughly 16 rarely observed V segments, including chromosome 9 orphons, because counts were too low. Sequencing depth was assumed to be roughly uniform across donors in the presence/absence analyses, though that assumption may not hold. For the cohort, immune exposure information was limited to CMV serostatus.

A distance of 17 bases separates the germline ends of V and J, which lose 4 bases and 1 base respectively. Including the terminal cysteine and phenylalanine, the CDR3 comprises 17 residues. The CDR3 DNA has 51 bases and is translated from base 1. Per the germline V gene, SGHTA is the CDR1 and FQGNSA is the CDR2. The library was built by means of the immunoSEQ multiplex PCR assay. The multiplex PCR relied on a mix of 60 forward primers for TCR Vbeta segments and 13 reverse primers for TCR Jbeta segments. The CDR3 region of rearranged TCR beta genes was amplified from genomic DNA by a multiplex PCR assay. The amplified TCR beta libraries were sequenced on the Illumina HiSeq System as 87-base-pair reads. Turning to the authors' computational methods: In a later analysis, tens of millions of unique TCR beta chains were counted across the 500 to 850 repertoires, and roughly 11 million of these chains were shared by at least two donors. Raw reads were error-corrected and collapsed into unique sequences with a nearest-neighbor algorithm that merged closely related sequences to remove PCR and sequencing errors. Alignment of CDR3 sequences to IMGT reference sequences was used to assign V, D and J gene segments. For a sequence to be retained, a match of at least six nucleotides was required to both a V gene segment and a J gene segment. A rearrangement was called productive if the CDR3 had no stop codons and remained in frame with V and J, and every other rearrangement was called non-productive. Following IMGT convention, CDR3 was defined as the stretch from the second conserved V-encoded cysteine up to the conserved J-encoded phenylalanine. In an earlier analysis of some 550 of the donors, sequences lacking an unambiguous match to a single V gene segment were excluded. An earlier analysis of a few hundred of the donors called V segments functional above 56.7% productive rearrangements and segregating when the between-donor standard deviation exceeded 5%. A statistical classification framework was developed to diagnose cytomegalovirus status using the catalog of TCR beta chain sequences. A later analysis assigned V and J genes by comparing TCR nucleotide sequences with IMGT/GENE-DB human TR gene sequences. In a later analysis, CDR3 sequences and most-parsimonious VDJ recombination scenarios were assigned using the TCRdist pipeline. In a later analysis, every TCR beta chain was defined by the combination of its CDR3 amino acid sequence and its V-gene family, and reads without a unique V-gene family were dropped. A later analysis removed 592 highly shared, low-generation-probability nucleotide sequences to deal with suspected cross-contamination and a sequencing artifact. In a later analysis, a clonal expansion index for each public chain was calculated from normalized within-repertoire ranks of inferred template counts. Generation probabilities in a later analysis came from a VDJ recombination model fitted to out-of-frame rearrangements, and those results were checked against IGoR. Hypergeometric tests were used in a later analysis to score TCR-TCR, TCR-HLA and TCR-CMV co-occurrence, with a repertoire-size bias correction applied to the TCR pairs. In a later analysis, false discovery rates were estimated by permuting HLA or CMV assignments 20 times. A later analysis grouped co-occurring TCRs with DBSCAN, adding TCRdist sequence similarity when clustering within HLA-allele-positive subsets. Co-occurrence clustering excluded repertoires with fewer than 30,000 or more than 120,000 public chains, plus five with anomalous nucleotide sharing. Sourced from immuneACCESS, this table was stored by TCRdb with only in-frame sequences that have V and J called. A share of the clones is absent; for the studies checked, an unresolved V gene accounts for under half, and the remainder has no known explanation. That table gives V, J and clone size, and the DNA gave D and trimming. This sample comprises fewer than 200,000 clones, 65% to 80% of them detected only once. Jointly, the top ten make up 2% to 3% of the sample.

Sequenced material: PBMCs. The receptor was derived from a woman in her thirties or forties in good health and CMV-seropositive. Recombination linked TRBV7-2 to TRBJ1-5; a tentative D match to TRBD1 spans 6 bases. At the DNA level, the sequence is TGTGCCAGCAGCTCGACCTCGGGGGGCAGGAGCAATCAGCCCCAGCATTTT. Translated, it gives CASSSTSGGRSNQPQHF.